These 17 T cell receptor beta chains were sequenced from one sample in a study of T-cell reconstitution after alpha-beta-depleted transplantation in children. Preparation of the TCRbeta library involved a method that used unique molecular identifiers. MiXCR, applied by TCRdb to the PCR reads, yields one record per CDR3 protein. The sample has approximately 980,000 distinct CDR3 sequences; roughly 29% are singletons. Sequencing was performed on PBMCs, mostly from graft donor cells, taken 360 days after TCRalphabeta/CD19-depleted stem cell transplant. The origin of the receptors is a boy younger than two who had a stem cell transplant for SCID, so the T cells may come from the graft donor.

This chain links TRBV11-2 with TRBJ2-5; 10 nucleotides match TRBD1. Germline assignment: CDR1 SGHAT and CDR2 FQNNGV. This CDR3 has 15 amino acids. V gave up 6 bases and J gave up 5 bases; unmatched junction bases: 9. Here the CDR3 DNA reads TGTGCCAGCAGTTGGGGGACAGGGGTGCGGGAGACCCAGTACTTC. Its translation is CASSWGTGVRETQYF.

This chain connects TRBV5-1 to TRBJ2-1, with 9 bases fitting TRBD1. CDR1 is SGHRS and CDR2 is YFSETQ in the germline V gene. With V trimmed by 2 bases and J by 9 bases, 6 bases remained unmatched. This CDR3 has 14 residues. Here the CDR3 reads CASSFGTGTTEQFF. The DNA of the CDR3 is TGCGCCAGCAGCTTCGGGACAGGGACCACTGAGCAGTTCTTC.

The V call is TRBV12-3 or TRBV12-4, the J call TRBJ2-7, with 7 nucleotides matching TRBD1. The CDR3 has 17 residues. Losses at the gene ends were 6 bases for V and 4 bases for J; bases not matched to a gene: 18. The CDR3: CASSNRRGLKRGYEQYF. The CDR3 bases are TGTGCCAGCAGCAACAGAAGGGGGCTAAAAAGGGGATACGAGCAGTACTTC.

This chain links TRBV12-3 or TRBV12-4 with TRBJ2-2; D is unresolved. The CDR3 sequence is 12 residues long. Trimming removed 4 bases from V and 11 bases from J, with 11 bases in between. The CDR3 sequence is CASSSPPQELFF. CDR3 coding DNA: TGTGCCAGCAGTTCCCCCCCCCAAGAGCTGTTTTTT.

There are a few counts of this clonotype. The V call is TRBV2, the J call TRBJ2-1; no firm D call. In germline, CDR1 is SNHLY, CDR2 FYNNEI. The CDR3 totals 13 residues. Trimming removed 6 bases from V and 6 bases from J, with 12 bases in between. CDR3 amino acids: CASRQTIGNEQFF. DNA for the CDR3: TGTGCCAGCAGGCAGACCATAGGCAATGAGCAGTTCTTC.

This clonotype was detected only a few times. The chain recombines TRBV7-9 with TRBJ2-1, with D perhaps matching TRBD1 (5 bases). CDR3 length: 11 amino acids. Germline V gene lookup returns CDR1 SEHNR and CDR2 FQNEAQ (reference sequence). This chain's CDR3 is CASDSYNEQFF. CDR3 sequence (DNA): TGTGCAAGTGACAGCTACAATGAGCAGTTCTTC.

In this sample, this clonotype turned up a few times. V usage is TRBV5-1 and J usage is TRBJ2-1; D could derive from TRBD1 or TRBD2 (5 bases each). CDR3 length equals 16 residues. With 0 bases removed from V and 2 bases from J, the gap between germline ends came to 12 bases. CDR1 and CDR2 from the germline V gene are SGHRS and YFSETQ. The CDR3 loop reads CASSLVGTEPYNEQFF. CDR3 in DNA: TGCGCCAGCAGCTTGGTAGGGACGGAACCCTACAATGAGCAGTTCTTC.

The rearrangement uses TRBV20-1 and TRBJ2-3, with 8 bases that match TRBD2. Trimming took 3 bases from V and 1 from J; bases not matched to a gene: 6. The CDR3 length is 15 residues. Germline CDR1 DFQATT, CDR2 SNEGSKA (reference sequence). The CDR3, as DNA: TGCAGTGCTAGCAAACCGGGACTAGGCACAGATACGCAGTATTTT. This encodes CSASKPGLGTDTQYF.

This clonotype was seen only a few times. The genes are TRBV6-5 and TRBJ2-7; no definite D call. The germline V gene has CDR1 MNHEY and CDR2 SVGAGI. CDR3 length: 14 residues. Trimming removed 0 bases at V and 2 bases at J, with 8 bases between. The CDR3 DNA sequence: TGTGCCAGCAGTTACTCCCCTACACCCTACGAGCAGTACTTC. Translated, it gives CASSYSPTPYEQYF.

The chain couples TRBV29-1 to TRBJ2-1; 9 nucleotides align to TRBD1. Germline trimming cut 4 bases from V and 4 bases from J; bases unmatched to any gene: 5. Germline lookup yields CDR1 SQVTM and CDR2 ANQGSEA. The CDR3 sequence is 14 residues long. The DNA of the CDR3 is TGCAGCGTTGGGGGGACAGGGAATTACAATGAGCAGTTCTTC. Translating it yields CSVGGTGNYNEQFF.

The chain employs TRBV5-1 and TRBJ1-1, with TRBD1 identical over 7 bases. Unmatched junction bases numbered 2, after V lost 6 bases and J lost 3 bases. The CDR3 has 12 residues. Germline assignment: CDR1 SGHRS and CDR2 YFSETQ. CDR3 sequence reads: CASTGTDTEAFF. The CDR3 nucleotides are TGCGCCAGCACCGGGACAGACACTGAAGCTTTCTTT.

V usage is TRBV12-3 or TRBV12-4 and J usage is TRBJ2-7, with D possibly being TRBD2 (5 bases). This CDR3 has 14 amino acids. The V and J ends lost 3 bases and 3 bases respectively, with 12 bases between them. The CDR3 region is CASSLAPGVYEQYF. DNA for the CDR3: TGTGCCAGCAGTTTGGCCCCCGGGGTCTACGAGCAGTACTTC.

The rearrangement uses TRBV29-1 and TRBJ1-1; D uncertain. The CDR3 extends over 11 amino acids. Deletions cut 6 bases from V and 2 bases from J, with 7 bases between. CDR1 is SQVTM and CDR2 is ANQGSEA in the germline V gene. CDR3 sequence: CSVQLNTEAFF. The DNA for the CDR3 is TGCAGCGTCCAACTAAACACTGAAGCTTTCTTT.

This clonotype was picked up a small number of times. The chain couples TRBV7-4 to TRBJ2-1; weak D call: TRBD1 (6 bases). CDR1 and CDR2 from the germline V gene are SGHVT and SQSDAQ. V shed 3 bases and J shed 6 bases, with 24 bases lying between them. The length of the CDR3 is 18 residues. CDR3 DNA sequence: TGTGCCAGCAGCTTTGCCTACCTCCGGGACACCAGGGGCAATGAGCAGTTCTTC. This gives the protein CASSFAYLRDTRGNEQFF.

This clonotype was found many times. The chain carries TRBV18 and TRBJ2-7; D not resolved. This CDR3 contains 13 residues. In germline, CDR1 is KGHSH, CDR2 LQKENI. V lost 4 bases and J lost 1, with 8 bases in between. CDR3 sequence: CASSQRGSYEQYF. The CDR3 region has the DNA TGTGCCAGCTCACAACGAGGATCCTACGAGCAGTACTTC.

This chain links TRBV3-1 with TRBJ1-5, with no clear D. Trimming took 0 bases from V and 7 from J, leaving 16 bases between them. Germline V gives CDR1 LGHDT, CDR2 YNNKEL (reference sequence). The CDR3 contains 16 residues. CDR3 bases: TGTGCCAGCAGCCAAGATAGGGCGGGCAGCGGGCAGCCCCAGCATTTT. It translates to CASSQDRAGSGQPQHF.

This clonotype turned up a few times. V is TRBV6-5 and J is TRBJ2-7; D may match TRBD1 or TRBD2 (5 bases each). The CDR3 loop spans 15 amino acids. V was trimmed by 2 bases and J by 2 bases, leaving 13 bases between them. Germline lookup yields CDR1 MNHEY and CDR2 SVGAGI. The CDR3 region has the DNA TGTGCCAGCAGTTACCGGGACGAAGGGACCTACGAGCAGTACTTC. Translation gives CASSYRDEGTYEQYF.